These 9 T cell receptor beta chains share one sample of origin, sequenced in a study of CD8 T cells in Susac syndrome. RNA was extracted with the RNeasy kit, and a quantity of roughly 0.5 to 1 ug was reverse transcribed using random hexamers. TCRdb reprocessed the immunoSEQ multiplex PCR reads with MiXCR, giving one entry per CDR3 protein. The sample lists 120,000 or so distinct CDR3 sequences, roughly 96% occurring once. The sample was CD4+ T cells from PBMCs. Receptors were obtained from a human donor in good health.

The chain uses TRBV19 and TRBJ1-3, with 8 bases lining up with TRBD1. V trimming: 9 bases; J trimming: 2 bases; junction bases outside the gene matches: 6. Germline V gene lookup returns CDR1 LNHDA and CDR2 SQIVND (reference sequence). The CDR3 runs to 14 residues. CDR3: CASSDRVPGNTIYF. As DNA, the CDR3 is TGTGCCAGCTCGGACAGGGTACCTGGAAACACCATATATTTT.

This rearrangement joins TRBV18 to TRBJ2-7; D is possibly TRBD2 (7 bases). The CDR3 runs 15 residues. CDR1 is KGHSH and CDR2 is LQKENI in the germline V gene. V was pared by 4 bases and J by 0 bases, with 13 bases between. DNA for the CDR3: TGTGCCAGCTCACAAGGGGGGGATGTCTCCTACGAGCAGTACTTC. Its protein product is CASSQGGDVSYEQYF.

The CDR3, as DNA: TGTGCCAGCAGCCCAGGACAGGTGATTTACGAGCAGTACTTC. Its translation is CASSPGQVIYEQYF. J is TRBJ2-7 and V is TRBV3-1; 7 bases are a match to TRBD1. The CDR3 spans 14 residues. J lost 4 bases, V lost 4 bases, and 7 bases had no gene match. The V gene's germline CDR1 is LGHDT and CDR2 YNNKEL (reference sequence).

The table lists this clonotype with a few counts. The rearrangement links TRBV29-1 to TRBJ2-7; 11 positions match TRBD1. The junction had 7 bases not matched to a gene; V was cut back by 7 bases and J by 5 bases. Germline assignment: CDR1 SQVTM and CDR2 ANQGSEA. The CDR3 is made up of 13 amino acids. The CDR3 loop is CSAVRDRGDEQYF. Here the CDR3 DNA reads TGCAGCGCCGTCCGGGACAGGGGGGACGAGCAGTACTTC.

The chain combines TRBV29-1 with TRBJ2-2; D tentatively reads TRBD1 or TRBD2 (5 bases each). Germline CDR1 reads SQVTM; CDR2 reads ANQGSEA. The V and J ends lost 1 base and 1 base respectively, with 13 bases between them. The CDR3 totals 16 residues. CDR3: CSVEGVRDGNTGELFF. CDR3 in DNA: TGCAGCGTTGAAGGTGTCAGGGACGGGAACACCGGGGAGCTGTTTTTT.

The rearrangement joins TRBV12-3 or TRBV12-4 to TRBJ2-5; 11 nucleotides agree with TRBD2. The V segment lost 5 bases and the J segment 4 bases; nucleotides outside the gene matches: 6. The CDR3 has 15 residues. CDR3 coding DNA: TGTGCCAGCAGTGGCTATAGCGGGAGGGGAGAGACCCAGTACTTC. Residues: CASSGYSGRGETQYF.

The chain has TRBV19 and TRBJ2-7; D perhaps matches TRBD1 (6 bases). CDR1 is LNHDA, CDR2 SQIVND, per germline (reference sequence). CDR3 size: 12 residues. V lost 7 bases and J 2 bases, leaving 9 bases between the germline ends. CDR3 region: CASNGDTYEQYF. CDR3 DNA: TGTGCCAGTAATGGGGACACCTACGAGCAGTACTTC.

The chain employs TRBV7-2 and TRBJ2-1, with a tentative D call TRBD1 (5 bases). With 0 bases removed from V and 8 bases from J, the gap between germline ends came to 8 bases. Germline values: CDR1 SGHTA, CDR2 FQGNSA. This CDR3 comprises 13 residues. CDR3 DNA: TGTGCCAGCAGCTTAGCAGGGGTTGATGAGCAGTTCTTC. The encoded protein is CASSLAGVDEQFF.

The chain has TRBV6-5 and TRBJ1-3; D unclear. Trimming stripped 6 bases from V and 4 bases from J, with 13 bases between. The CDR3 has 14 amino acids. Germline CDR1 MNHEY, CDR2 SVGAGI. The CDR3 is CASSLTEFGNTIYF. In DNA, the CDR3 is TGTGCCAGCAGCCTAACAGAGTTCGGAAACACCATATATTTT.